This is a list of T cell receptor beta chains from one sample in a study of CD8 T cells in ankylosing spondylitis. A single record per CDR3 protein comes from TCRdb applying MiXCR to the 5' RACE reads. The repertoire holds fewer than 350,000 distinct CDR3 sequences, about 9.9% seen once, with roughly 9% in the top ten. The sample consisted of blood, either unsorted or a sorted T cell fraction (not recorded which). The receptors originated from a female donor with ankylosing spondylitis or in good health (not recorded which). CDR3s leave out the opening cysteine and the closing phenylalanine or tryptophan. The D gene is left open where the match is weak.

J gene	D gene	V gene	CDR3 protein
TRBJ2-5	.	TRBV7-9	ASGFFHQETQY
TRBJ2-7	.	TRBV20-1	SARDSGTEREQY
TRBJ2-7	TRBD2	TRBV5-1	ASSRLPSGRISYEQY
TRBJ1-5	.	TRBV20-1	SASSGGITSNQPQH
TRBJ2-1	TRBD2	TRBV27	ASSRTSGNHNEQF
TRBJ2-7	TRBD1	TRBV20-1	SALGQATYEQY
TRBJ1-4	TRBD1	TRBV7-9	ASSSPDRATGTL
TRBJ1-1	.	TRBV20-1	SASLGAGDTEAF
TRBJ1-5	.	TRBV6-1	ASSRRAGSNQPQH
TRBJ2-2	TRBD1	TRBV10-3	AITQGAGELF
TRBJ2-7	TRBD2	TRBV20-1	SAPGLGGYEQY
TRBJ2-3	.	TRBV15	STRGDTQY
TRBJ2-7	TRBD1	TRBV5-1	ASSNTGTGLGEQY
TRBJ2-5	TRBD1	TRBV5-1	ASSFTPSDRAPKTQY
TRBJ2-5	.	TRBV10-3	AISAGQNQETQY
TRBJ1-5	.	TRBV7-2	ASSLAGLLHQPQH
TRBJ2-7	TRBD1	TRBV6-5	ASSLTGAVYEQY
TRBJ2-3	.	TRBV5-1	ASRQSSGTDTQY
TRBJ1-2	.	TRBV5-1	ASRGSETFGYT
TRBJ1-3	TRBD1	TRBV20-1	SARDGWPQGATGNTIY
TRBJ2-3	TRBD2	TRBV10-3	AINRLAGSTDTQY